The following is a T cell receptor beta chain sequence with its context. Its antigen remains unidentified. Produced via immunoSEQ multiplex PCR; TCRdb's table is partial and in-frame only. The data show some 96,000 clones, with over 75% seen just once and over 0.95% held by the top ten. Trimming cost V 5 bases and J 3 bases, with 8 bases left between them. The CDR3 is 12 amino acids. Germline lookup yields CDR1 SGHNT and CDR2 YYREEE (reference sequence). This specimen belongs to a study of graft-versus-host responses after intestinal transplantation. Study context: Tacrolimus and steroids were given for around 3 years to all recipients after anti-thymocyte globulin induction.

Study-wide points: With peak circulating GvH clone levels came an association with early post-transplant HvG declines. Allografts of one patient group, those with graft-donor T cell macrochimerism, had high graft-versus-host to host-versus-graft clonal ratios. Detected in recipient marrow were GvH clones, some of which were first observed in ileum or blood.

This TCR derives from a human donor who was the organ donor for an intestinal transplant. Sequenced material: unstimulated CD4+ T cells sorted from spleen or lymph node cells, taken before transplant. The chain links TRBV5-4 to TRBJ1-2; no clear D gene. DNA of the CDR3: TGTGCCAGCAGTGAGCAGGACTATGGCTACACCTTC. Translated: CASSEQDYGYTF. Using reference TRBV5-4 and TRBJ1-2 for the parts outside the CDR3, the full variable domain is ETGVTQSPTHLIKTRGQQVTLRCSSQSGHNTVSWYQQALGQGPQFIFQYYREEENGRGNFPPRFSGLQFPNYSSELNVNALELDDSALYLCASSEQDYGYTFGSGTRLTVV.